This TCR beta chain is drawn from a study of blood T cell repertoires in COVID-19. About the research overall: From the United States, Italy and Spain came samples of acute and convalescent COVID-19. The analysed material was cDNA or gDNA that came from T cells, B-cell-depleted T cells, or PBMCs.

How the authors handled the data: Cell counts per sample came from amplifying reference gene primers. Generated by immunoSEQ multiplex PCR, the TCRdb table keeps only in-frame clones and is missing some. V and J calls and clone size follow that table, whereas D and trimming were derived from the DNA. This table holds about 68,000 clones, around nine tenths found once. This CDR3 is 15 amino acids long. Trimming shortened V by 5 bases and J by 2 bases, and 14 bases separated the two germline ends. Germline-derived CDR1 and CDR2 are ENHRY and SYGVKD. What was sequenced was peripheral blood. This chain connects TRBV10-3 to TRBJ2-3; D is unclear. The receptor was derived from a human donor in a cohort sampled during active COVID-19. This chain's CDR3 is CAISSDLRLTDTQYF. The CDR3 nucleotides are TGTGCCATCAGTTCCGACTTACGTCTCACAGATACGCAGTATTTT.